This T cell receptor (beta chain) was found in a study of early stage breast cancer tumors. Whole-study context: ER+/PR+/HER2- status applied to about 80% of the 16 invasive breast tumors.

TCRdb keeps only in-frame clones here, not all; method: immunoSEQ multiplex PCR. The repertoire includes 39,000 or so clones, about two thirds of them detected once, and 5.5% to 8% sits in the top ten. Study-level points and caveats: In about 90% of the 16 patients, blood comparison separated tumor from normal breast. Compared with adjacent normal breast, tumors showed about 2.3-fold denser, more clonal T cells.

This clone was counted between two and nine times. Its antigen is unknown. Source material: blood. The source of this sequence is a person between 50 and 60 years old with breast cancer.

The CDR3 coding sequence is TGTGCCTGGAGTGAGCTTAACTATGGCTACACCTTC. This gives the protein CAWSELNYGYTF. The chain links TRBV30 to TRBJ1-2, with D uncertain. Germline lookup yields CDR1 GTSNPN and CDR2 SVGIG (reference sequence). V lost 1 base and J 1 base, leaving 4 bases between the germline ends. This CDR3 contains 12 residues.